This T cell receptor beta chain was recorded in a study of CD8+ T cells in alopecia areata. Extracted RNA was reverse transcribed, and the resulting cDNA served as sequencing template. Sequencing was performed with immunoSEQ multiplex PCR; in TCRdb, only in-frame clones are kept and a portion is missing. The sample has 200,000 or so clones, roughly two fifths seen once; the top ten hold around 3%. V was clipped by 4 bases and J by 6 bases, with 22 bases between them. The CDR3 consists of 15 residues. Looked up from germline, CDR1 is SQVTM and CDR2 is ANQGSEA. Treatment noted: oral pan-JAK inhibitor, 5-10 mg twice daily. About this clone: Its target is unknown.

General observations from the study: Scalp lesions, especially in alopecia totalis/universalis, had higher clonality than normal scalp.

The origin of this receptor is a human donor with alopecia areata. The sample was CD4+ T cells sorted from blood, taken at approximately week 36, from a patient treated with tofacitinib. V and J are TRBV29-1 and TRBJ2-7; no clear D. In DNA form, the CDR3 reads TGCAGCGTTGTAAGTGAGGCGAGGATAAAGGGCGAGCAGTACTTC. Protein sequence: CSVVSEARIKGEQYF.